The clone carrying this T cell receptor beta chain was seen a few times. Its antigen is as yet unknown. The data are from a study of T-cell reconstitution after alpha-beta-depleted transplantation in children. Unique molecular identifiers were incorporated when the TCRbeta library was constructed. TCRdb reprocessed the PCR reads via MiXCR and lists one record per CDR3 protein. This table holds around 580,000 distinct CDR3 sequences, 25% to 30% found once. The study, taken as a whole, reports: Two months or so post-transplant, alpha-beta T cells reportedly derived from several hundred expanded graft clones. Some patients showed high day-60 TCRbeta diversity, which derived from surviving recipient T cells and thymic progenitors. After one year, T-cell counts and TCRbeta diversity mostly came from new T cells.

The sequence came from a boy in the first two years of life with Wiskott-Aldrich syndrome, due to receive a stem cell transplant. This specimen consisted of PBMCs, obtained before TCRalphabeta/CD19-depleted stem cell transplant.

The DNA of the CDR3 is TGCGCCAGCAGCTTGGCGGGCAGGGGGTACAATGAGCAGTTCTTC. The encoded protein is CASSLAGRGYNEQFF. The rearrangement uses TRBV5-1 and TRBJ2-1, with 7 positions matching TRBD1. The junction had 4 bases not matched to a gene; V was cut back by 0 bases and J by 4 bases. The CDR3 is 15 residues long. Germline V gene lookup returns CDR1 SGHRS and CDR2 YFSETQ.